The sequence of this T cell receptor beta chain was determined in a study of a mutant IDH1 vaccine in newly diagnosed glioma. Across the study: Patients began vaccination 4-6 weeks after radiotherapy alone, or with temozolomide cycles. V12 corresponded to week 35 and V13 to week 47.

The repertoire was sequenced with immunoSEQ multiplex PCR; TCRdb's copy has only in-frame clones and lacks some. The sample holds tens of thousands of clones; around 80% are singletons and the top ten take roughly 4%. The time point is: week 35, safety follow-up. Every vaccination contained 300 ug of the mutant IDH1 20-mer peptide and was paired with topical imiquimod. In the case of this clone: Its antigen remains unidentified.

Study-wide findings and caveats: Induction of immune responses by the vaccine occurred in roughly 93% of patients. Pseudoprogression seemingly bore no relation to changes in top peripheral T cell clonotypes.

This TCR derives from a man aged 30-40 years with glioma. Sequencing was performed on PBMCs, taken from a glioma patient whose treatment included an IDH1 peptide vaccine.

The DNA for the CDR3 is TGTGCCAGCAGTGATCTGGGGATGAACACTGAAGCTTTCTTT. Translated, it gives CASSDLGMNTEAFF. The chain links TRBV6-1 to TRBJ1-1; D call uncertain. V was trimmed by 3 bases and J by 0 bases, leaving 8 bases between them. CDR3 length: 14 residues. Germline V gene sequence: CDR1 MNHNS, CDR2 SASEGT.